The 20 T cell receptor beta chains in this list originate from one sample, sequenced in a study of shared clonotypes between healthy human individuals. Generated by immunoSEQ multiplex PCR, the TCRdb table keeps only in-frame clones and is missing some. The data contain 2 million to 2.5 million clones, approximately 96% of them seen just once; the ten biggest clones take up 0.1% to 0.15%. The sample was naive CD4+ T cells sorted from blood. Subset described: CD45RA+ positively selected. These receptor sequences come from a man in his late teens or twenties in good health.

The CDR3 here is CASSESGGPYEQYF. The CDR3 nucleotides read TGTGCCAGCAGTGAATCCGGCGGCCCCTACGAGCAGTACTTC. The rearrangement joins TRBV25-1 to TRBJ2-7, with D unresolved. The CDR3 totals 14 residues. The germline V gene encodes CDR1 MGHDK and CDR2 SYGVNS. With 1 base removed from V and 2 bases from J, the gap between germline ends came to 9 bases.

The genes are TRBV6-5 and TRBJ2-7; 7 bases are a match to TRBD1. Per germline, CDR1 MNHEY and CDR2 SVGAGI. With V trimmed by 6 bases and J by 2 bases, 10 bases remained unmatched. The CDR3 contains 15 residues. The CDR3 here is CASSTGTETTYEQYF. The CDR3 DNA reads TGTGCCAGCAGCACCGGGACAGAGACTACCTACGAGCAGTACTTC.

The CDR3 loop is CASSQARTGELFF. CDR3 coding DNA: TGTGCCAGCAGTCAAGCGCGGACCGGGGAGCTGTTTTTT. The chain links TRBV6-5 to TRBJ2-2; D unresolved. The CDR3 covers 13 residues. Between the trimmed V and J ends, which lost 5 bases and 5 bases, there was a span of 9 bases. Germline V gene sequence: CDR1 MNHEY, CDR2 SVGAGI.

This chain joins TRBV6-1 and TRBJ1-6; D ambiguous. Deletions cut 3 bases from V and 10 bases from J, with 13 bases between. From germline, CDR1 is MNHNS and CDR2 SASEGT. This CDR3 region has 14 residues. CDR3 sequence: CASSDTAPESPLHF. CDR3 DNA: TGTGCCAGCAGTGATACAGCCCCGGAGTCACCCCTCCACTTT.

J is TRBJ2-4 and V is TRBV7-6; D is uncertain. Trimming shortened V by 0 bases and J by 9 bases, and 9 bases separated the two germline ends. The CDR3 is 13 amino acids. Germline CDR1 is SGHVS and CDR2 is FNYEAQ. The CDR3 spells CASSLAPSSIQYF. CDR3 in DNA: TGTGCCAGCAGCTTAGCCCCATCAAGCATTCAGTACTTC. Full variable domain (remainder filled in from reference TRBV7-6 and TRBJ2-4): GAGVSQSPRYKVTKRGQDVALRCDPISGHVSLYWYRQALGQGPEFLTYFNYEAQQDKSGLPNDRFSAERPEGSISTLTIQRTEQRDSAMYRCASSLAPSSIQYFGAGTRLSVL.

This clone was detected only once. The gene calls are TRBV27 and TRBJ2-3, with 12 bases that match TRBD1. The V gene's germline CDR1 is MNHEY and CDR2 SMNVEV (reference sequence). This CDR3 region has 19 residues. V gave up 1 base and J gave up 3 bases; unmatched junction bases: 11. The CDR3 reads CASSLYGTGGSPTTDTQYF. The CDR3 DNA reads as TGTGCCAGCAGTTTATACGGGACAGGGGGCTCACCGACGACAGATACGCAGTATTTT.

The V call is TRBV28, the J call TRBJ1-1; D possibly corresponds to TRBD1 (6 bases). Trimming removed 5 bases at V and 0 bases at J, with 16 bases between. There are 16 residues in the CDR3. CDR1 MDHEN and CDR2 SYDVKM come from the germline V gene. The CDR3 DNA is TGTGCCAGCAGTACAAAGACAGGAGTCATGAACACTGAAGCTTTCTTT. Residues: CASSTKTGVMNTEAFF.

This clone was counted once. V is TRBV5-4 and J is TRBJ1-3; D gene ambiguous. With 2 bases removed from V and 3 bases from J, the gap between germline ends came to 12 bases. CDR1 is SGHNT and CDR2 is YYREEE in the germline V gene (reference sequence). This CDR3 is built from 15 residues. The CDR3 nucleotides read TGTGCCAGCAGCTTTGGAAGGGAGGGTGGAAACACCATATATTTT. As protein: CASSFGREGGNTIYF.

Turning to this clone: The junction and the germline gene differ at one end; a read error may be behind it. The chain carries TRBV6-1 and TRBJ1-1, with a possible D match to TRBD1 (5 bases). CDR1 and CDR2 (germline): MNHNS, SASEGT. The CDR3 sequence is 18 residues long. The CDR3 region has the DNA TGTGCCAGCAGTGTTATGGGAATGCAGGGTACTTTGAATACTGAAGCTTTCTTT. Translated, it gives CASSVMGMQGTLNTEAFF.

This clone came up once. The chain carries TRBV5-1 and TRBJ2-4, with D perhaps TRBD2 (5 bases). This CDR3 comprises 14 residues. Per germline, CDR1 SGHRS and CDR2 YFSETQ. The V and J ends lost 4 bases and 9 bases respectively, with 17 bases between them. The CDR3 sequence is CASSAEMPSGIQYF. In DNA form, the CDR3 reads TGCGCCAGCAGCGCGGAGATGCCGAGCGGCATTCAGTACTTC.

Comments on this clone: The junction departs from germline at one end; a sequencing error may be responsible. The rearrangement uses TRBV6-1 and TRBJ1-2; the match to TRBD1 covers 9 bases. Per germline, CDR1 MNHNS and CDR2 SASEGT. This CDR3 is 14 amino acids long. DNA of the CDR3: TGTGCCAGCAGTGAATTGCGGACAGGGGTGGGCTGCACCTTC. Protein product: CASSELRTGVGCTF.

This chain links TRBV27 with TRBJ2-7, with D uncertain. Trimming left V 0 bases short and J 5 bases short, with 5 bases between. Per germline, CDR1 MNHEY and CDR2 SMNVEV (reference sequence). CDR3 length: 12 amino acids. The CDR3: CASSLSRNEQYF. As DNA, the CDR3 is TGTGCCAGCAGTTTATCGAGGAACGAGCAGTACTTC.

The CDR3 DNA reads as TGCAGCGTTGAAACCCCAGGTACTGAGCAGTTCTTC. Translation gives CSVETPGTEQFF. The chain employs TRBV29-1 and TRBJ2-1; D is unclear. The CDR3 sequence is 12 residues long. In germline, CDR1 is SQVTM, CDR2 ANQGSEA. V was cut by 2 bases and J by 9 bases, with 11 bases left in between.

On this clone: This CDR3 is also generated by other DNA sequences in the sample. The rearrangement links TRBV7-2 to TRBJ2-2; D may be TRBD1 or TRBD2 (5 bases each). Germline-derived CDR1 and CDR2 are SGHTA and FQGNSA. Trimming removed 1 base at V and 1 base at J, with 10 bases between. This CDR3 has 16 amino acids. The CDR3 sequence: CASSLVGAGNTGELFF. CDR3 DNA: TGTGCCAGCAGCTTAGTCGGGGCGGGGAACACCGGGGAGCTGTTTTTT.

V and J are TRBV9 and TRBJ1-2; the D gene is possibly TRBD1 (5 bases). V lost 0 bases and J 5 bases, leaving 20 bases between the germline ends. CDR1 SGDLS and CDR2 YYNGEE come from the germline V gene. The CDR3 is made up of 17 amino acids. In nucleotides, the CDR3 is TGTGCCAGCAGCGTAGGGTCACTTATTGACAGCTTATATGGCTACACCTTC. As protein: CASSVGSLIDSLYGYTF.

The chain combines TRBV5-1 with TRBJ1-3; tentative D call: TRBD1 (5 bases). From germline, CDR1 is SGHRS and CDR2 YFSETQ. The length of the CDR3 is 16 residues. The V and J ends lost 2 bases and 3 bases respectively, with 15 bases between them. The CDR3: CASSFGAEENGNTIYF. The CDR3 DNA reads as TGCGCCAGCAGCTTTGGGGCTGAGGAGAATGGAAACACCATATATTTT.

On this clone itself: This sample includes further DNA sequences coding for the same CDR3. The chain links TRBV9 to TRBJ1-2; the D gene is possibly TRBD1 (5 bases). Germline V gene lookup returns CDR1 SGDLS and CDR2 YYNGEE. The CDR3 is made up of 13 amino acids. V gave up 0 bases and J gave up 5 bases, with 8 bases separating them. The CDR3 bases are TGTGCCAGCAGCGTAGAGCAGGGTTATGGCTACACCTTC. Translating it yields CASSVEQGYGYTF.

The chain recombines TRBV7-9 with TRBJ1-4, with a possible D match to TRBD1 (6 bases). CDR3 length: 17 amino acids. Germline CDR1 and CDR2: SEHNR and FQNEAQ (reference sequence). V gave up 2 bases and J gave up 0 bases, with 13 bases separating them. CDR3 sequence: CASSLLSRGATNEKLFF. Written as DNA, the CDR3 is TGTGCCAGCAGCTTACTGAGCAGGGGTGCAACTAATGAAAAACTGTTTTTT.

The chain uses TRBV28 and TRBJ2-4; D might be TRBD1 (6 bases). Per germline, CDR1 MDHEN and CDR2 SYDVKM. This CDR3 region has 14 residues. V lost 5 bases, J lost 3 bases, and 11 bases lay in between. DNA for the CDR3: TGTGCCAGCAGTGGCGGACAGTACAAAAACATTCAGTACTTC. Translated, it gives CASSGGQYKNIQYF.

A remark on this clone: The sample holds other DNA sequences that translate to the same CDR3. The rearrangement uses TRBV4-3 and TRBJ2-7; D is unresolved. V was cut by 0 bases and J by 0 bases, with 6 bases left in between. Germline values: CDR1 LGHNA, CDR2 YSLEER. This CDR3 comprises 14 residues. CDR3 residues: CASSQDWGSYEQYF. The CDR3 coding sequence is TGCGCCAGCAGCCAAGATTGGGGCTCCTACGAGCAGTACTTC.